This T cell receptor beta chain appears in the sequencing data of a study of T cell responses to AZD1222 COVID-19 vaccine. CDR3 length: 15 residues. V lost 4 bases and J lost 4; bases outside the gene matches: 5. Germline CDR1 reads MNHEY; CDR2 reads SMNVEV (reference sequence). The repertoire was sequenced with immunoSEQ multiplex PCR; TCRdb's copy has only in-frame clones and lacks some. The sample includes about 140,000 clones, about nine tenths of them seen just once. The input for sequencing was peripheral blood, taken on day 0 of AZD1222 vaccination. The chain combines TRBV27 with TRBJ1-2; 11 bases line up with TRBD1. The TCR originated in an adult in good health. Here the CDR3 DNA reads TGTGCCAGCAGTTCTAGGGACAGGGGGATCTATGGCTACACCTTC. This sequence encodes CASSSRDRGIYGYTF.